A selection of T cell receptor beta chains follows, all from one sample in a study of T cell repertoires in cytomegalovirus infection. Which antigens these TCRs recognize remains unknown. TCRdb redid the calling of the reads with MiXCR, one entry per CDR3 protein. The sample includes hundreds of thousands of distinct CDR3 sequences, around 32% seen only once; the top ten take roughly 18%. The starting material was cultured PBMCs, obtained from culture after CMV antigen stimulation. All receptors come from a human donor in good health (CMV status not recorded). Some clones in this sample may be carry-over from other donors' samples. The CDR3 runs from the conserved cysteine through the conserved F or W. A D gene is named only where the DNA matches it firmly. Clone sizes are given selectively: once, few, many, or a class where the clone is expanded.

V: TRBV20-1; size: -; J: TRBJ2-3; D: -; CDR3: CSASSAGRQDTQYF; DNA: TGCAGTGCTTCTTCCGCCGGGCGCCAGGATACGCAGTATTTT
V: TRBV7-2; size: many; J: TRBJ1-5; D: TRBD1; CDR3: CASSDVQGNYQPQHF; DNA: TGTGCCAGCAGCGACGTACAGGGGAATTATCAGCCCCAGCATTTT
V: TRBV10-2; size: -; J: TRBJ1-1; D: -; CDR3: CASSVQGTEAFF; DNA: TGCGCCAGCAGTGTGCAAGGTACTGAAGCTTTCTTT
V: TRBV24-1; size: -; J: TRBJ2-5; D: TRBD2; CDR3: CATSHNSGGIQETQYF; DNA: TGTGCCACCAGCCATAATAGCGGGGGAATACAAGAGACCCAGTACTTC
V: TRBV7-6; size: few; J: TRBJ2-3; D: -; CDR3: CASSLDGGLADTQYF; DNA: TGTGCCAGCAGCTTAGATGGGGGGCTAGCAGATACGCAGTATTTT
V: TRBV20-1; size: -; J: TRBJ1-3; D: -; CDR3: CSASSLWQTGNTIYF; DNA: TGCAGTGCTAGTTCTTTGTGGCAGACTGGAAACACCATATATTTT
V: TRBV7-8; size: -; J: TRBJ1-1; D: -; CDR3: CASSSLRNTEAFF; DNA: TGTGCCAGCAGCTCCCTCAGGAACACTGAAGCTTTCTTT
V: TRBV6-1; size: few; J: TRBJ2-5; D: TRBD2; CDR3: CASSLPGLAGGGETQYF; DNA: TGTGCCAGCAGTCTCCCGGGACTAGCGGGAGGTGGAGAGACCCAGTACTTC
V: TRBV7-9; size: few; J: TRBJ2-1; D: -; CDR3: CASSRGLPPDEQFF; DNA: TGTGCCAGCAGCCGTGGACTCCCCCCGGATGAGCAGTTCTTC
V: TRBV7-2; size: many; J: TRBJ2-7; D: TRBD2; CDR3: CASSLVRGGVFYEQYF; DNA: TGTGCCAGCAGCTTAGTGCGGGGGGGCGTCTTCTACGAGCAGTACTTC
V: TRBV7-8; size: few; J: TRBJ1-1; D: TRBD1; CDR3: CASSNNRGPTEAFF; DNA: TGTGCCAGCAGCAACAACAGGGGGCCCACTGAAGCTTTCTTT
V: TRBV5-6; size: few; J: TRBJ1-4; D: -; CDR3: CASSLEGYGEKLFF; DNA: TGTGCCAGCAGCTTGGAAGGCTACGGGGAAAAACTGTTTTTT
V: TRBV10-3; size: few; J: TRBJ1-2; D: TRBD1; CDR3: CAISDPRAGQGEHYGYTF; DNA: TGTGCCATCAGTGATCCCCGGGCGGGACAGGGGGAACACTATGGCTACACCTTC
V: TRBV6-5; size: few; J: TRBJ1-1; D: -; CDR3: CASSYNRQLNTEAFF; DNA: TGTGCCAGCAGTTATAACCGACAGCTGAACACTGAAGCTTTCTTT
V: TRBV6-1; size: few; J: TRBJ2-7; D: TRBD1; CDR3: CASRTGVFYEQYF; DNA: TGTGCCAGCAGGACAGGGGTATTCTACGAGCAGTACTTC
V: TRBV7-2; size: -; J: TRBJ2-5; D: -; CDR3: CASSVNGKTQYF; DNA: TGTGCCAGCAGTGTGAATGGGAAGACCCAGTACTTC
V: TRBV6-1; size: -; J: TRBJ1-1; D: -; CDR3: CASSDRGLTEAFF; DNA: TGTGCCAGCAGTGACCGGGGGCTCACTGAAGCTTTCTTT